The source of this TCR beta chain is a study of T cell clones after liver transplantation. Turning to the study itself: As an antigen-independent comparator, third-party-reactive TCRbeta sequences came from pre-transplant mixed lymphocyte reactions. Notes on the study in general: Conclusions were preliminary, with small, heterogeneous patient groups.

Trimming shortened V by 2 bases and J by 2 bases, and 16 bases separated the two germline ends. Germline V gene data show CDR1 as SGHTA and CDR2 as FQGNSA. The CDR3 loop spans 16 amino acids. Thawed unstimulated PBMCs were FACS-sorted by CD3, CD4 and CD8 into two populations. The protocol was immunoSEQ multiplex PCR, while the TCRdb copy is restricted to in-frame clones and leaves out a portion. The repertoire includes under 130,000 clones, around 84% of them detected once, and around 3% sits in the top ten. As regards this clone: Its antigen is currently unknown.

The material was CD4+ T cells from blood, obtained approximately 50 months after liver transplant. This clonotype was obtained from a human patient who received a liver transplant. Among the T cells, some may be from the graft donor. The chain links TRBV7-2 to TRBJ2-7; D remains ambiguous. The CDR3 region is CASSLLTPDRTYEQYF. The DNA of the CDR3 is TGTGCCAGCAGCTTACTAACACCTGACCGAACCTACGAGCAGTACTTC.